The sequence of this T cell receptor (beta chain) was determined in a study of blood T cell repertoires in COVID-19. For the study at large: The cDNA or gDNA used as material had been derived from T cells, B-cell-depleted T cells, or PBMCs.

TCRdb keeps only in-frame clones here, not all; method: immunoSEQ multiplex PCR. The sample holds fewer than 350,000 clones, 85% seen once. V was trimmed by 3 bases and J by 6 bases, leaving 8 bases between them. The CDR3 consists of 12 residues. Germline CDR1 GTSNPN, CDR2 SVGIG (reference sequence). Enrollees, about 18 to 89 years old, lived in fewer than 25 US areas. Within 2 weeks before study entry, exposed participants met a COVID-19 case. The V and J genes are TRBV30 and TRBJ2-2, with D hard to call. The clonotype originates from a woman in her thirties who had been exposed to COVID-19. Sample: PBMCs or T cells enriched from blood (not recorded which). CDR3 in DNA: TGTGCCTGGAGCCTCCGAGCCGGGGAGCTGTTTTTT. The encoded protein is CAWSLRAGELFF.